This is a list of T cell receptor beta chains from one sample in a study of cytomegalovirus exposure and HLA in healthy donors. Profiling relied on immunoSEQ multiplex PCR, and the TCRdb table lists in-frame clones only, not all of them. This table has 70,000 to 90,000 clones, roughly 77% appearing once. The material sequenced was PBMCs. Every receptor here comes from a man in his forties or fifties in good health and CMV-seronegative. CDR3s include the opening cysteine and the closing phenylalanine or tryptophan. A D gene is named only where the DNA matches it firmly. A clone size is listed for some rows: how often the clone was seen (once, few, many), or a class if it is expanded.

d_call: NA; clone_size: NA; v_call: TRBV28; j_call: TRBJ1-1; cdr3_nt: TGTGCCAGCAGTTACTCAGGGGCAGTACAAGCTTTCTTT; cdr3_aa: CASSYSGAVQAFF
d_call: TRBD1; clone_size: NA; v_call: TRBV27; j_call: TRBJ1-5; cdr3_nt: TGTGCCAGCAGTTTAAACCCCGACAGGGTTCGTGTCGATCAGCCCCAGCATTTT; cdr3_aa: CASSLNPDRVRVDQPQHF
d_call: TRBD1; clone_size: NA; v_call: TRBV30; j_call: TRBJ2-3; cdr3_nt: TGTGCCTGGAGGGCAGGGGGCGCGAGGACAGATACGCAGTATTTT; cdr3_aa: CAWRAGGARTDTQYF
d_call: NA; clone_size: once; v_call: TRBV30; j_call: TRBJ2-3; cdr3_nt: TGTGCCTTCCGCTCCGACAGATACACAGATACGCAGTATTTT; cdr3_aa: CAFRSDRYTDTQYF
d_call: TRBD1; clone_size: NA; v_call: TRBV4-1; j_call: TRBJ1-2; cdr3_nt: TGCGCCAGCAGCCAAGGAGGGGCGGGACAGGGAGGAATCTACACCTTC; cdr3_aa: CASSQGGAGQGGIYTF
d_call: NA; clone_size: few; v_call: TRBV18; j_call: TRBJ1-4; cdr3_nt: TGTGCCAGCTCACCGAGTAGGTCGGGTAATGAAAAACTGTTTTTT; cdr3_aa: CASSPSRSGNEKLFF
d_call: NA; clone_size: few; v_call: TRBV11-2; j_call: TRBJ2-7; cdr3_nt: TGTGCCAGCAGCCTCTTCTACGAGCAGTACTTC; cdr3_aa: CASSLFYEQYF
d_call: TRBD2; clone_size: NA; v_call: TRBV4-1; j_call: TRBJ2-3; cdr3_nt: TGCGCCAGCAGCCATCCTAGCGGGGGGATCACAGATACGCAGTATTTT; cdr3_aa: CASSHPSGGITDTQYF
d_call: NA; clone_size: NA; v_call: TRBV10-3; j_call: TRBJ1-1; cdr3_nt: TGTGCCATCAGTGAGCTACAGGCGACTGAAGCTTTCTTT; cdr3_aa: CAISELQATEAFF
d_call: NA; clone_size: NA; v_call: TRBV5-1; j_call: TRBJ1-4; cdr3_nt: TGCGCCAGCAGCCCTCCGGGATCAACTAATGAAAAACTGTTTTTT; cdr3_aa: CASSPPGSTNEKLFF
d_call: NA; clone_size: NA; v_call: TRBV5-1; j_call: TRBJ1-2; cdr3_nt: TGCGCCAGCACGTCCCAGGGGTATGGCTACACCTTC; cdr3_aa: CASTSQGYGYTF
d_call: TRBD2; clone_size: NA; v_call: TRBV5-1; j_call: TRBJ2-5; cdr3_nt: TGCGCCAGCAGCTTACCTAGCGGGATAGGTGAGACCCAGTACTTC; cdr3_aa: CASSLPSGIGETQYF
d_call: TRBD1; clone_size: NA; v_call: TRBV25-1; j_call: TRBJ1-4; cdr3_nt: TGTGCCAGCAGTGAATGGGTGTGGGACAGTAATGAAAAACTGTTTTTT; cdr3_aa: CASSEWVWDSNEKLFF
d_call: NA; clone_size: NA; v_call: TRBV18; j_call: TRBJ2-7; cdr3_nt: TGTGCCAGCTCACCACAGCCGACAACATCCTACGAGCAGTACTTC; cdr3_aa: CASSPQPTTSYEQYF
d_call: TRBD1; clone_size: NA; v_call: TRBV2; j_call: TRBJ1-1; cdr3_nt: TGTGCCAGCAATCGGGACAGTTGGACGACTGAAGCTTTCTTT; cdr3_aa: CASNRDSWTTEAFF
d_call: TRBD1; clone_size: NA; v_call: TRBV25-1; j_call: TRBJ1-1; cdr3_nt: TGTGCCAGCAGAAGACAGGGGGACACTGAAGCTTTCTTT; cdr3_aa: CASRRQGDTEAFF
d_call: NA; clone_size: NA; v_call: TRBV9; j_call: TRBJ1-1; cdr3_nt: TGTGCCAGCAGCGCAGGGGTTGGGACTGAAGCTTTCTTT; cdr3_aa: CASSAGVGTEAFF
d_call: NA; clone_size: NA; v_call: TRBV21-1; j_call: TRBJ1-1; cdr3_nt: TGTGCCAGCAGCAAAATCACCACTCTACCGACAGGGGCGAGAGTGAACACTGAAGCTTTCTTT; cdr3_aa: CASSKITTLPTGARVNTEAFF
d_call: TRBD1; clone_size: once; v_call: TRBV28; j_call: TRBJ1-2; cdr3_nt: TGTGCCAGCAGTCCACCGGACAGGGGCCGCGCCTATGGCTACACCTTC; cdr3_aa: CASSPPDRGRAYGYTF
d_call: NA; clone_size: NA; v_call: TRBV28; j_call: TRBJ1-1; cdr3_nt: TGTGCCCTGGGGGGGGCGTTGAACACTGAAGCTTTCTTT; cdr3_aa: CALGGALNTEAFF
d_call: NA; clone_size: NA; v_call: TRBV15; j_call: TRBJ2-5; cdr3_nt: TGTGCCACCAGCAGAGAGGAAGCGGAAGAGACCCAGTACTTC; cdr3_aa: CATSREEAEETQYF
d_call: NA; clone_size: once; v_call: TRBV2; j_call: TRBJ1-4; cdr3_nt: TGTGCCAGCAGTGTCTGGGGGGGGACTTCCCGAAAACTGTTTTTT; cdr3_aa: CASSVWGGTSRKLFF
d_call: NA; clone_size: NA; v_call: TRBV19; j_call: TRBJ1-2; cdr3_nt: TGTGCCAGTAGTATAGATAGCGTTAACTATGGCTACACCTTC; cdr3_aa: CASSIDSVNYGYTF
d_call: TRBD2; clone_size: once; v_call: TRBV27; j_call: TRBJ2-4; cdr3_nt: TGTGCCAGCCGAGGACTAGCGGGGGACATTCAGTACTTC; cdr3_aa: CASRGLAGDIQYF
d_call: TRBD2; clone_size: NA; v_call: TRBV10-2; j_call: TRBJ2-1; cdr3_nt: TGCGCCAGCTCAGGCGCTCGGACTAGCGGCAATGAGCAGTTCTTC; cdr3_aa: CASSGARTSGNEQFF
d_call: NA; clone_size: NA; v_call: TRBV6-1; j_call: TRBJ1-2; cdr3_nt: TGTGCCAGCAGTGAAGTAAAGGGGCAGGGTAACTATGGCTACACCTTC; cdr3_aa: CASSEVKGQGNYGYTF
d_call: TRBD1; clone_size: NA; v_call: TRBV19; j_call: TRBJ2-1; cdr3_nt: TGTGCCAGTAGTATAGGGGGACAGGGGCCGGTCGGTGAGCAGTTCTTC; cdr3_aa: CASSIGGQGPVGEQFF
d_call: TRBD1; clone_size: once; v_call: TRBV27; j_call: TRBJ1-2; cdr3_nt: TGTGCCAGCAGTTTATCCGCAGGGGGCGACTATGGCTACACCTTC; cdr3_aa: CASSLSAGGDYGYTF
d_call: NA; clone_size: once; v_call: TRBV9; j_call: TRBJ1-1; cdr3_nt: TGTGCCAGCAGCGTAGTGGCAAGGGGTATGAACACTGAAGCTTTCTTT; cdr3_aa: CASSVVARGMNTEAFF
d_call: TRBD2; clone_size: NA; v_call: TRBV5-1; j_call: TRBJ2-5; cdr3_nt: TGCGCCAGCAGCTCTGCCGGGACTACCTTCCGAGGCCAGTACTTC; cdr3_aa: CASSSAGTTFRGQYF
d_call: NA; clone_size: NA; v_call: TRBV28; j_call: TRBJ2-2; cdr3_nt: TGTGCCAGCAGTCCGAGGGGGGGCACCGGGGAGCTGTTTTTT; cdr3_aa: CASSPRGGTGELFF
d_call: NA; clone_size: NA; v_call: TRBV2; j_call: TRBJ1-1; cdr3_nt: TGTGCCAGTCCCGGGTGGGGGCTGCGCGACACTGAAGCTTTCTTT; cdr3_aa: CASPGWGLRDTEAFF
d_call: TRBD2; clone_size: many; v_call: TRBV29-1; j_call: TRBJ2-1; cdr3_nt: TGCAGCGTTGCTAGCGGGGCCACCCAGCAGTTCTTC; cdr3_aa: CSVASGATQQFF
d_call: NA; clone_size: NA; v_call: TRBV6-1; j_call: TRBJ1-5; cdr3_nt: TGTGCCAGCAGTGAATTTTGGGGGCCCAATCAGCCCCAGCATTTT; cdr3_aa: CASSEFWGPNQPQHF
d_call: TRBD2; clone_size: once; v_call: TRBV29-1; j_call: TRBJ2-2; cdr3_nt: TGCAGCGTGCGGGGACTAGCGAACACCGGGGAGCTGTTTTTT; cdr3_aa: CSVRGLANTGELFF
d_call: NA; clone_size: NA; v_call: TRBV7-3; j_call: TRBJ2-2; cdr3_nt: TGTGCCAGCAGCATGGCCCCAGCAGGACTGACCGGGGAGCTGTTTTTT; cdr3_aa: CASSMAPAGLTGELFF
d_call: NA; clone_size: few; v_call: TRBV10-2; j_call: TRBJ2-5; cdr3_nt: TGCGCCAGCAGCCTTGGACGGGGAGAGACCCAGTACTTC; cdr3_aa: CASSLGRGETQYF
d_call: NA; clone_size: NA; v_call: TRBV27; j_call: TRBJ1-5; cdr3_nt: TGTGCCAGCAGTTTAGAGAGGGCTAGCAATCAGCCCCAGCATTTT; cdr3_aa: CASSLERASNQPQHF
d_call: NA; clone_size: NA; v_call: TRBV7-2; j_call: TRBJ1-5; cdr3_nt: TGTGCCAGCAGCTTAGGGACTAAGGGAGGGTCGTTAGGCAATCAGCCCCAGCATTTT; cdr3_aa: CASSLGTKGGSLGNQPQHF
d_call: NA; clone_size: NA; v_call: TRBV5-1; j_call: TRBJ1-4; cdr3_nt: TGCGCCAGCAGCTTTTCACAGCAGAATGAAAAACTGTTTTTT; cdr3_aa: CASSFSQQNEKLFF
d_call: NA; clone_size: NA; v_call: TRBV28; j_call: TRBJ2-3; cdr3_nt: TGTGCCAGCAGAGGGGCAGATACGCAGTATTTT; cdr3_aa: CASRGADTQYF
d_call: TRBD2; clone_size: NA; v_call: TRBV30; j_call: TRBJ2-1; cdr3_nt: TGTGCCTGGAGCGGGAGGGGCTACAATGAGCAGTTCTTC; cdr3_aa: CAWSGRGYNEQFF
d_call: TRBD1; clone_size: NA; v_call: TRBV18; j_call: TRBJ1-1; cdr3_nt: TGTGCCAGCTCACCATCGGGACAGGAGAACACTGAAGCTTTCTTT; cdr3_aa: CASSPSGQENTEAFF
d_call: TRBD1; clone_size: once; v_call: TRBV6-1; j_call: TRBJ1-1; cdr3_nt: TGTGCCAGCAGTGGAGGGACAGGGGGCCGAGGAACTGAAGCTTTCTTT; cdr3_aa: CASSGGTGGRGTEAFF
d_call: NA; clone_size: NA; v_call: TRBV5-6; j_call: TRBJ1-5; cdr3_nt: TGTGACAGCAGCCGGGGCATCGGGGGGCTTCTCAGTCAGCCCCAGCATTTT; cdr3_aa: CDSSRGIGGLLSQPQHF
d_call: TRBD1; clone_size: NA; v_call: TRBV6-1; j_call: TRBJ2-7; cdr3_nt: TGTGCCAGCAGTGATTACCGACAGGGATACTTC; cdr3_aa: CASSDYRQGYF
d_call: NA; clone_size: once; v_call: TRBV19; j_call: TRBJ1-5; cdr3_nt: TGTGCCAGTAGTATCGAGGGAATCGGGAGCAATCAGCCCCAGCATTTT; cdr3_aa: CASSIEGIGSNQPQHF
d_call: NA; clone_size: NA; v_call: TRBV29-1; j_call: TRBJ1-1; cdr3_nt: TGCAGCGTTGCCAGGGGTTTGCCTGAAGCTTTCTTT; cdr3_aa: CSVARGLPEAFF
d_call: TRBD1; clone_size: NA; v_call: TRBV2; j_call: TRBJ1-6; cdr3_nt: TGTGCCAGCAGTGGGGACAGCCTTAATTCACCCCTCCACTTT; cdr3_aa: CASSGDSLNSPLHF
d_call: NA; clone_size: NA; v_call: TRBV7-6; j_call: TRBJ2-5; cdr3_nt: TGTGCCAGCTCCCTCCTTTTCCGGGCCAAAAAGGGGGAGACCCAGTACTTC; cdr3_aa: CASSLLFRAKKGETQYF
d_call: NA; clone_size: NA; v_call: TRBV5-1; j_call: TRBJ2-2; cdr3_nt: TGCGCCAGCACAGAACAGGGCATCGGGGAGCTGTTTTTT; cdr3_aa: CASTEQGIGELFF